One sample yielded the 23 T cell receptor beta chains listed below, sequenced in a study of CXCR3-negative and CXCR3-positive naive CD8 T cells. Study-wide results and caveats: CXCR3-positive naive cells had TRB CDR3s that were more hydrophobic than CXCR3-negative naive cells had.

The antigens these receptors bind are not known. UMI-tagged TRB cDNA libraries were built via 5' RACE. TCRdb reprocessed the 5' RACE reads, with one entry per CDR3 protein and no DNA. The table lists some 54,000 distinct CDR3 sequences. Sequenced material: naive CXCR3+ CD8+ T cells from blood. The subset: CD45RO-CCR7+CD27+CD95- naive CD8+ T cells expressing CXCR3 (TNR3+). The source of these receptors is a human donor in good health. Some clones in this sample may be carry-over from other donors' samples.

The chain has TRBV6-2 or TRBV6-3 and TRBJ2-1; the TRBD2 assignment by TCRdb is unverifiable without DNA. Looked up from germline, CDR1 is MNHEY and CDR2 is SVGEGT. The CDR3 length is 15 residues. The CDR3 spells CASSPPSGGYNEQFF.

The V gene is TRBV24-1, the J gene TRBJ2-2; there is no DNA to check the TCRdb D call of TRBD1. This CDR3 spans 13 amino acids. Germline-derived CDR1 and CDR2 are KGHDR and SFDVKD. The CDR3 is CATSQQGSGELFF.

The chain recombines TRBV19 with TRBJ2-1. The CDR3 length is 13 residues. Looked up from germline, CDR1 is LNHDA and CDR2 is SQIVND (reference sequence). The CDR3 protein is CASSISSYNEQFF.

The chain joins TRBV29-1 to TRBJ2-7; TCRdb picks TRBD1, but there is no DNA to check that call. Germline V gene data show CDR1 as SQVTM and CDR2 as ANQGSEA. The length of the CDR3 is 13 residues. The CDR3 sequence is CSGSGGPTYEQYF.

The chain carries TRBV7-2 and TRBJ2-3; with no DNA, the TCRdb D assignment of TRBD1 cannot be verified. This CDR3 contains 15 residues. Germline V gene sequence: CDR1 SGHTA, CDR2 FQGNSA. CDR3: CASSVAGGLLDTQYF. Full variable domain (rest looked up from reference TRBV7-2 and TRBJ2-3): GAGVSQSPSNKVTEKGKDVELRCDPISGHTALYWYRQSLGQGLEFLIYFQGNSAPDKSGLPSDRFSAERTGGSVSTLTIQRTQQEDSAVYLCASSVAGGLLDTQYFGPGTRLTVL.

J is TRBJ2-1 and V is TRBV29-1; TCRdb picks TRBD2, but there is no DNA to check that call. The CDR3 loop spans 15 amino acids. Germline loops: CDR1 SQVTM, CDR2 ANQGSEA. CDR3: CSSGWSGGIYNEQFF.

This rearrangement joins TRBV29-1 to TRBJ1-5. The CDR3 has 13 residues. Germline CDR1 SQVTM, CDR2 ANQGSEA. The CDR3 sequence: CSVELGSNQPQHF.

V and J are TRBV10-1 and TRBJ1-1; with no DNA, the TCRdb D assignment of TRBD1 cannot be verified. The CDR3 totals 15 residues. Germline CDR1 and CDR2: WNHNN and SYGVQD (reference sequence). The CDR3 sequence is CASSTVTGPNTEAFF.

The V call is TRBV3-1, the J call TRBJ1-2; TCRdb selects TRBD1, and the lack of DNA leaves this call unchecked. This CDR3 contains 15 residues. CDR1 is LGHDT, CDR2 YNNKEL, per germline (reference sequence). The CDR3 region is CASSHGTGGPRGYTF.

The chain carries TRBV28 and TRBJ2-7; checking the TCRdb D call of TRBD1 is not possible without DNA. This CDR3 is 16 amino acids long. Germline V CDR1 and CDR2: MDHEN, SYDVKM. CDR3 amino acids: CASSLSRDRSGPEQYF.

The V call is TRBV28, the J call TRBJ2-7. The CDR3 totals 11 residues. Germline V gives CDR1 MDHEN, CDR2 SYDVKM. The chain's CDR3 is CASSFKEVEYF.

The chain's CDR3 is CASSLKAGELFF. The genes are TRBV5-4 and TRBJ2-2. The CDR3 has 12 amino acids. Germline V gene data show CDR1 as SGHNT and CDR2 as YYREEE (reference sequence).

The V and J genes are TRBV6-5 and TRBJ1-1. The CDR3 runs to 12 residues. Germline CDR1 reads MNHEY; CDR2 reads SVGAGI. CDR3 in amino acids: CASRVISGEAFF.

The V call is TRBV13, the J call TRBJ2-7; TCRdb lists TRBD1, though no DNA is available to test this call. This CDR3 spans 14 amino acids. Germline CDR1 and CDR2: PRHDT and FYEKMQ (reference sequence). The CDR3 loop is CASSGNRDAYEQYF.

The CDR3 region is CASSPPGLAGINEQFF. V is TRBV7-2 and J is TRBJ2-1; TCRdb reports TRBD2, a call that lacks DNA to check it against. CDR1 SGHTA and CDR2 FQGNSA come from the germline V gene. This CDR3 has 16 residues.

The chain couples TRBV7-9 to TRBJ2-2; TCRdb proposes TRBD2, but this gene call is untestable without DNA. The CDR3 spans 13 residues. CDR1 and CDR2 (germline): SEHNR, FQNEAQ (reference sequence). The CDR3 loop is CASSSGLTGELFF.

This sequence joins TRBV7-9 and TRBJ2-3; the TCRdb call, TRBD2, lacks DNA for checking. CDR3 length: 15 amino acids. Germline V gives CDR1 SEHNR, CDR2 FQNEAQ (reference sequence). CDR3 protein: CASSTLGLDADTQYF.

V is TRBV12-3 or TRBV12-4 and J is TRBJ2-5; TCRdb calls TRBD2, which cannot be checked without DNA. The CDR3 totals 17 residues. The CDR3 sequence is CASSFRAGPLFQETQYF.

The V call is TRBV7-2, the J call TRBJ2-7. Germline V CDR1 and CDR2: SGHTA, FQGNSA. The length of the CDR3 is 16 residues. Here the CDR3 reads CASSITPKTSGYEQYF. Complete variable domain (other parts from reference TRBV7-2 and TRBJ2-7): GAGVSQSPSNKVTEKGKDVELRCDPISGHTALYWYRQSLGQGLEFLIYFQGNSAPDKSGLPSDRFSAERTGGSVSTLTIQRTQQEDSAVYLCASSITPKTSGYEQYFGPGTRLTVT.

The chain joins TRBV15 to TRBJ1-1. CDR3 length equals 13 residues. Germline V CDR1 and CDR2: LNHNV, YYDKDF (reference sequence). CDR3 loop: CATSREVNTEAFF.

V is TRBV7-9 and J is TRBJ2-7. Germline V gene lookup returns CDR1 SEHNR and CDR2 FQNEAQ (reference sequence). The CDR3 consists of 13 residues. The CDR3 sequence: CASSTGIPYEQYF.

The chain joins TRBV12-5 to TRBJ2-5; no DNA is available, so the TRBD2 call from TCRdb remains unchecked. CDR3 length: 15 residues. Germline CDR1 and CDR2: LGHNT and FRNRAP. CDR3 sequence reads: CASGVLAGYAETQYF.

CDR3 loop: CASSQDFGLGSTEAFF. The chain employs TRBV4-3 and TRBJ1-1. Germline CDR1 LGHNA, CDR2 YSLEER. This CDR3 has 16 amino acids.